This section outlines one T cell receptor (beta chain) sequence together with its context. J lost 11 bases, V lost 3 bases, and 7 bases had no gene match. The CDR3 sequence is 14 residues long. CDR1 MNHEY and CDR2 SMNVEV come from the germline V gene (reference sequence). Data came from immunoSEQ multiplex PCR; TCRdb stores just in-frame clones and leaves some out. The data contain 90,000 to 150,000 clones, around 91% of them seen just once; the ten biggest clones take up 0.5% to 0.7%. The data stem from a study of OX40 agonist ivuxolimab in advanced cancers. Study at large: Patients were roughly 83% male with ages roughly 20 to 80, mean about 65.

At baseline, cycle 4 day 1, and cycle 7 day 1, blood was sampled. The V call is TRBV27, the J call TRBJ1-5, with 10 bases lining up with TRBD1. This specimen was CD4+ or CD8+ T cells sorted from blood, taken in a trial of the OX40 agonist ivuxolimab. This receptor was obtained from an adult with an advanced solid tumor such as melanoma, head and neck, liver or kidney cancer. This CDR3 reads CASSFGTGESAQHF. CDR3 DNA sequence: TGTGCCAGCAGTTTTGGGACAGGGGAATCAGCCCAGCATTTT.